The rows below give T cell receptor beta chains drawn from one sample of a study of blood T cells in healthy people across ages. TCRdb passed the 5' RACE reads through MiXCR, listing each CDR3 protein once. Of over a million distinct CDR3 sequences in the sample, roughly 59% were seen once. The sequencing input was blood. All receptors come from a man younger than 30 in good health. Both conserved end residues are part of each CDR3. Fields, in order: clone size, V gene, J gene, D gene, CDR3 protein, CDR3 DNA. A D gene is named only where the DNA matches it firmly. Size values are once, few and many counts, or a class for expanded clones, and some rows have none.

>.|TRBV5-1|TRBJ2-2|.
CANSTVGGATNTGELFF
TGCGCCAACAGCACCGTCGGGGGTGCGACTAACACCGGGGAGCTGTTTTTT
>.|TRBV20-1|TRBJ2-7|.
CSAGLTTGQIGEQYF
TGCAGTGCTGGCCTAACTACGGGGCAAATTGGGGAGCAGTACTTC
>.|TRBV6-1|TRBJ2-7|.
CASSRGLKAYEQYF
TGTGCCAGCAGTAGGGGACTTAAAGCCTACGAGCAGTACTTC
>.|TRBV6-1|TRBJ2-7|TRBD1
CASSEWRGWGTGTTYEQYF
TGTGCCAGCAGTGAATGGCGAGGCTGGGGGACAGGGACCACCTACGAGCAGTACTTC
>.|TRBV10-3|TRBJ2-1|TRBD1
CAISVDRGLGQFF
TGTGCCATCAGCGTTGACAGGGGGTTAGGGCAGTTCTTC
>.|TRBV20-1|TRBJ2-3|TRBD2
CSAPAGTSGGDTQYF
TGCAGTGCTCCGGCGGGGACTAGCGGGGGGGATACGCAGTATTTT
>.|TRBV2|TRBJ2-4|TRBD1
CARGTGNIQYF
TGTGCCAGGGGGACAGGAAACATTCAGTACTTC
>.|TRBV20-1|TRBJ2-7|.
CSATPSGASHEQYF
TGCAGTGCCACCCCGTCTGGGGCAAGTCACGAGCAGTACTTC
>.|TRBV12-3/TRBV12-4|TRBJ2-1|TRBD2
CASSPSPGGYNEQFF
TGTGCCAGCAGTCCATCCCCGGGAGGATACAATGAGCAGTTCTTC
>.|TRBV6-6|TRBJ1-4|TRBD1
CASSDTGTGSEKLFF
TGTGCCAGCAGCGATACCGGGACAGGGAGCGAAAAACTGTTTTTT
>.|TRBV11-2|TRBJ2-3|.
CASSHSRTQYF
TGTGCCAGCAGCCATAGCAGAACGCAGTATTTT
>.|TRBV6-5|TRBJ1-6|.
CASRGTLGSPLHF
TGTGCCAGCAGAGGAACACTTGGTTCACCCCTCCACTTT
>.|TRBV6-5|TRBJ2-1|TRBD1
CASSYSPPGQVIREQFF
TGTGCCAGCAGTTACTCGCCTCCGGGACAGGTTATCAGGGAGCAGTTCTTC
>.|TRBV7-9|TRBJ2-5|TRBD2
CASTLAGGPQETQYF
TGTGCCAGCACCTTAGCGGGAGGACCACAAGAGACCCAGTACTTC
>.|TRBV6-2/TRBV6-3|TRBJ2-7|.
CASRDRDWYEQYF
TGTGCCAGCCGAGATAGGGATTGGTACGAGCAGTACTTC
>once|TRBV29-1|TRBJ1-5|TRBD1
CSVRDRERNQPQHF
TGCAGCGTTCGGGACAGGGAACGCAATCAGCCCCAGCATTTT